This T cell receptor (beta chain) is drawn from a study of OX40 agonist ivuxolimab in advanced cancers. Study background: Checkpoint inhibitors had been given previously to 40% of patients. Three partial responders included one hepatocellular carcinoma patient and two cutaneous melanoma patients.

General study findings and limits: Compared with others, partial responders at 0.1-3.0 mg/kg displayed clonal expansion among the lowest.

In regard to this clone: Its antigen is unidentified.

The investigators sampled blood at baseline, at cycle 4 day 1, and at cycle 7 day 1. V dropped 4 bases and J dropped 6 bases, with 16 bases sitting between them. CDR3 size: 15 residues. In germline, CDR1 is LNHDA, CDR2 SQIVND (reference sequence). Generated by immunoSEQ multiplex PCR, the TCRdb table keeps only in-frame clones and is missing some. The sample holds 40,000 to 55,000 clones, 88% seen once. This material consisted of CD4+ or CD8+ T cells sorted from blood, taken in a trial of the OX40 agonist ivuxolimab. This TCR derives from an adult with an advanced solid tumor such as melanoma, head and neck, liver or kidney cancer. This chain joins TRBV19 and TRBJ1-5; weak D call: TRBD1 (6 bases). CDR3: CASSSGGGRGQPQHF. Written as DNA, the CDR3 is TGTGCCAGTAGTAGCGGGGGCGGCAGGGGTCAGCCCCAGCATTTT.